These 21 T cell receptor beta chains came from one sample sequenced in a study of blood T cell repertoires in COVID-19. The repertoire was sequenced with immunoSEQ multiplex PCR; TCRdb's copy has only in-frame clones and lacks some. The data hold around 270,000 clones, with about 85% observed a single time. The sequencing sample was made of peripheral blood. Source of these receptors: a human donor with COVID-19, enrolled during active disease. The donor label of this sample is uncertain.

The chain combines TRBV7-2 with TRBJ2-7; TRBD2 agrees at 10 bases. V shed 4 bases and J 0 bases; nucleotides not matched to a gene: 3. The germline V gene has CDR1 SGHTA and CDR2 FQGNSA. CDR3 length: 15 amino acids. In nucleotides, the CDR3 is TGTGCCAGCAGCTGGACTAGCGGAAGCTCCTACGAGCAGTACTTC. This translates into CASSWTSGSSYEQYF.

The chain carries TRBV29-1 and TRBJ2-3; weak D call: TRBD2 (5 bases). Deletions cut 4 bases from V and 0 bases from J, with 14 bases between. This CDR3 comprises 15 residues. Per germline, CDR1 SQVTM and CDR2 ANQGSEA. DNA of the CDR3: TGCAGCGTTGGGTACGAGCGGTCGAGCACAGATACGCAGTATTTT. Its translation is CSVGYERSSTDTQYF.

The CDR3 reads CASSVTGSNQPQHF. Here the CDR3 DNA reads TGTGCCAGCAGCGTGACAGGGTCCAATCAGCCCCAGCATTTT. The chain recombines TRBV9 with TRBJ1-5; 7 positions agree with TRBD1. V trimming: 2 bases; J trimming: 3 bases; junction bases outside the gene matches: 2. CDR3 length: 14 residues. Per the germline V gene, CDR1 is SGDLS and CDR2 is YYNGEE.

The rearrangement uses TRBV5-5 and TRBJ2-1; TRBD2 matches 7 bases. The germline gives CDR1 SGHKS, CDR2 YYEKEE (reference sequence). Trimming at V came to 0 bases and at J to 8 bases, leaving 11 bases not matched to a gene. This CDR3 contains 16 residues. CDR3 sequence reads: CASSLAGGSGSDEQFF. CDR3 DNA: TGTGCCAGCAGCTTGGCTGGCGGGAGCGGTTCTGATGAGCAGTTCTTC.

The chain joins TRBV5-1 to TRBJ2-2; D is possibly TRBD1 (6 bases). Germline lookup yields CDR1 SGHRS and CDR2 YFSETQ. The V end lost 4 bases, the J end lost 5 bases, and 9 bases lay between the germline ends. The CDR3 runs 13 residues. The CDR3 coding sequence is TGCGCCAGCAGCACCACAGGGACCGGGGAGCTGTTTTTT. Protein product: CASSTTGTGELFF. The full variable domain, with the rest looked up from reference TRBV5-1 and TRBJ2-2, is KAGVTQTPRYLIKTRGQQVTLSCSPISGHRSVSWYQQTPGQGLQFLFEYFSETQRNKGNFPGRFSGRQFSNSRSEMNVSTLELGDSALYLCASSTTGTGELFFGEGSRLTVL.

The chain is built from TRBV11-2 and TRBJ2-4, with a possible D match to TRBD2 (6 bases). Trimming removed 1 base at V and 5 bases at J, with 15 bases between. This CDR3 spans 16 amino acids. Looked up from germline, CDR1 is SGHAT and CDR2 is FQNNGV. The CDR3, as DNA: TGTGCCAGCAGCTTAGGCCCTGGCGGGACCCAAAACATTCAGTACTTC. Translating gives CASSLGPGGTQNIQYF.

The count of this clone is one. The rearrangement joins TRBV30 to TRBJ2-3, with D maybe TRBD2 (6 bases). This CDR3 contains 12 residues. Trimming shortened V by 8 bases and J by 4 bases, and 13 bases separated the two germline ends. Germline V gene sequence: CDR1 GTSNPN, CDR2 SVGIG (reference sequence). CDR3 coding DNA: TGTGCCGGGGGGAGAGTGGCAGATACGCAGTATTTT. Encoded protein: CAGGRVADTQYF.

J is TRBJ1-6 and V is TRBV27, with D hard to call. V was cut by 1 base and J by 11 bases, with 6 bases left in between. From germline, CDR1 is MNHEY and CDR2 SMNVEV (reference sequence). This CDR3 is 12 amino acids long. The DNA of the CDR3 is TGTGCCAGCAGTTTATGGGGAGCACCCCTCCACTTT. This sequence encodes CASSLWGAPLHF.

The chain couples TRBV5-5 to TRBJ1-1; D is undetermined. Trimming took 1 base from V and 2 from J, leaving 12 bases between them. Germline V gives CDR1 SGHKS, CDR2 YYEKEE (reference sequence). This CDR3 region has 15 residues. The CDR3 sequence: CASSLSPRENTEAFF. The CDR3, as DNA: TGTGCCAGCAGCTTGTCGCCGCGGGAAAACACTGAAGCTTTCTTT.

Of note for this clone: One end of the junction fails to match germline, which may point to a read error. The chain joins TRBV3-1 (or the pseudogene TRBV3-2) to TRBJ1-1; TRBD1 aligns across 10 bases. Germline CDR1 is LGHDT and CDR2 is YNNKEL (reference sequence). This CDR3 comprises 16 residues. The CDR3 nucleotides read TGTGCCAGCACCCAAATACTCTCCGGGACAGGGGAAGAAGCTTTCTTT. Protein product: CASTQILSGTGEEAFF.

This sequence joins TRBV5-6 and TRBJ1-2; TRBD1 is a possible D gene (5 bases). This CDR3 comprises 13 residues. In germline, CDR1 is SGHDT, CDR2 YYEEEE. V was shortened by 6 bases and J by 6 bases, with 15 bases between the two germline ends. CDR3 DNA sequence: TGTGCCAGCACCCGTGTCAGGGTTCATGGCTACACCTTC. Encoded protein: CASTRVRVHGYTF.

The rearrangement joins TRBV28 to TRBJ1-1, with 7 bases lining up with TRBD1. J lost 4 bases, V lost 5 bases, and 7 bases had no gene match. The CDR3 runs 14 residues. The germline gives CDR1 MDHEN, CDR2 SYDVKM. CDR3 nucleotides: TGTGCCAGCAGTACGACAGGGTGGATCACTGAAGCTTTCTTT. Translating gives CASSTTGWITEAFF.

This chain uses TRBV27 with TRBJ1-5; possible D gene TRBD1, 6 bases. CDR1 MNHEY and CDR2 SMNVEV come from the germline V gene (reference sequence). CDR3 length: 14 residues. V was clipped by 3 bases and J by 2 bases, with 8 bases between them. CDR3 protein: CASSFAGGNQPQHF. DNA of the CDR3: TGTGCCAGCAGTTTCGCAGGGGGCAATCAGCCCCAGCATTTT.

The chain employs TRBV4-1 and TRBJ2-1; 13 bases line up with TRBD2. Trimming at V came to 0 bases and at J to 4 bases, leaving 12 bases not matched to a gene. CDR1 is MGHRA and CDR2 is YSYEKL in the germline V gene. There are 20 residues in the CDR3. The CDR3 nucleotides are TGCGCCAGCAGCCAAGACGGTAAACTAGCGGGAGGGCTTTCATACAATGAGCAGTTCTTC. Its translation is CASSQDGKLAGGLSYNEQFF.

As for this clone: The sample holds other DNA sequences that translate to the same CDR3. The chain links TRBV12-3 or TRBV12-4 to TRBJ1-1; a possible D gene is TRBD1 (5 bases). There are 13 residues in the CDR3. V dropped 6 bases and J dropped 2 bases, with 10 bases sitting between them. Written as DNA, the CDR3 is TGTGCCAGCAGCCTGACAGAAAACACTGAAGCTTTCTTT. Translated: CASSLTENTEAFF.

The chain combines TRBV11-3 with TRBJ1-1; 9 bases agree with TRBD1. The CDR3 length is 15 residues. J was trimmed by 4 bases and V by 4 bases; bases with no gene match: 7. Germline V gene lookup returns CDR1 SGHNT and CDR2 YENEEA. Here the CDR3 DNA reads TGTGCCAGCAGCTCGGCACAGGGGGCTGTCACTGAAGCTTTCTTT. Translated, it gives CASSSAQGAVTEAFF.

The DNA for the CDR3 is TGTGCCAGCAGCTTAAAGGGTACAGGGAAATCCCCCGCACTTACCTACAATGAGCAGTTCTTC. As protein: CASSLKGTGKSPALTYNEQFF. The chain carries TRBV7-3 and TRBJ2-1; D possibly corresponds to TRBD1 (6 bases). The CDR3 covers 21 residues. Trimming took 1 base from V and 2 from J, leaving 27 bases between them. CDR1 is SGHTA, CDR2 FQGTGA, per germline.

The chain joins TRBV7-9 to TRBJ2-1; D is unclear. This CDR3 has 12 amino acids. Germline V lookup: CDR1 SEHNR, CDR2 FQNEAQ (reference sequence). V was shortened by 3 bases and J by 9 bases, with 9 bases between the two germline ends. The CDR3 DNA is TGTGCCAGCAGCTTTCCAAACGGTGAGCAGTTCTTC. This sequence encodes CASSFPNGEQFF.

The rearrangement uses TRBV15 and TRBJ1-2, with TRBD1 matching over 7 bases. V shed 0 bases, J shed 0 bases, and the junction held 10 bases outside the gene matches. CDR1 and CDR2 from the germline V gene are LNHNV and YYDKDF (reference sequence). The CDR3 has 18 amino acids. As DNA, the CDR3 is TGTGCCACCAGCAGAGACCGAAGATTGACAGGGTCTAACTATGGCTACACCTTC. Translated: CATSRDRRLTGSNYGYTF.

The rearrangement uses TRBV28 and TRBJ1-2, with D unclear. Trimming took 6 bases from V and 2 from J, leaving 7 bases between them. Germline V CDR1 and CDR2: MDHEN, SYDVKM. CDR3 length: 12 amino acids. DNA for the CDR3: TGTGCCAGCAGATCACTGAACTATGGCTACACCTTC. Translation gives CASRSLNYGYTF.

The CDR3 coding sequence is TGTGCCAGTAGTATTAAAGGAGGGGGCGGCTACGAGCAGTACTTC. It codes for CASSIKGGGGYEQYF. The V and J genes are TRBV19 and TRBJ2-7; possible D gene TRBD1, 7 bases. The V gene lost 3 bases and the J gene lost 3 bases, with 15 bases spanning the gap. The CDR3 runs to 15 residues. Germline loops: CDR1 LNHDA, CDR2 SQIVND (reference sequence).